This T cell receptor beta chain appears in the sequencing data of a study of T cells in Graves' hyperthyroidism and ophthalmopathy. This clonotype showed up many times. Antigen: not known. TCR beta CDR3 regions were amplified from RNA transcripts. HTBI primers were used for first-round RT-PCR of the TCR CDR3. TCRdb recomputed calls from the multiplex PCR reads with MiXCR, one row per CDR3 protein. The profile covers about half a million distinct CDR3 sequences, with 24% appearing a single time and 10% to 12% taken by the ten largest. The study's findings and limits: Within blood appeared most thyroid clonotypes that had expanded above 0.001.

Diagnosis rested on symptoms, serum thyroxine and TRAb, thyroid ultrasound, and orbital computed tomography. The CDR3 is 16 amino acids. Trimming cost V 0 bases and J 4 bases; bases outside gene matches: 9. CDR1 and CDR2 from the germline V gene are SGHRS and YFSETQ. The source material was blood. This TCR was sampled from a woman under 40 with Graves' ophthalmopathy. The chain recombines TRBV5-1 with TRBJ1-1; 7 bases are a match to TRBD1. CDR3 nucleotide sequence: TGCGCCAGCAGCTTGGGACACGGACAGGCTGGCACTGAAGCTTTCTTT. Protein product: CASSLGHGQAGTEAFF. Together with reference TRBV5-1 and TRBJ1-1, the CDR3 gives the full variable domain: KAGVTQTPRYLIKTRGQQVTLSCSPISGHRSVSWYQQTPGQGLQFLFEYFSETQRNKGNFPGRFSGRQFSNSRSEMNVSTLELGDSALYLCASSLGHGQAGTEAFFGQGTRLTVV.